The sequence of this TCR beta chain was determined in a study of PD-L1 blockade in urothelial cancer. As for the study in general: Analysis of blood occurred 3 weeks (second dose) and 6 weeks after treatment start.

Sequencing was performed with immunoSEQ multiplex PCR; in TCRdb, only in-frame clones are kept and a portion is missing. Among tens of thousands of clones listed, around four fifths were seen once. Study outcomes and limitations: Below-median pretreatment blood TCR clonality was a predictor of better survival.

The time point: pretreatment peripheral blood. The cohort comprised individuals with locally advanced or metastatic urothelial carcinoma. To note about this clone: The antigen is unknown.

The TCR comes from a man aged 60-69 years with urothelial cancer. Sequences were derived from PBMCs, sampled around atezolizumab (anti-PD-L1) treatment.

This CDR3 reads CSVANPGQGEDTQYF. For the CDR3, the DNA is TGCAGCGTTGCCAATCCGGGACAGGGGGAAGATACGCAGTATTTT. V usage is TRBV29-1 and J usage is TRBJ2-3; 11 bases agree with TRBD1. Trimming removed 4 bases from V and 5 bases from J; junction bases left unmatched: 8. Germline V gene lookup returns CDR1 SQVTM and CDR2 ANQGSEA. CDR3 length: 15 amino acids.